The T cell receptor (beta chain) described here comes from a study of shared T cell receptors in the human thymus. The length of the CDR3 is 15 residues. CDR1 and CDR2 (germline): SGHAT, FQNNGV. The V and J ends lost 5 bases and 4 bases respectively, with 17 bases between them. TCRdb's table, derived via immunoSEQ multiplex PCR, lists solely in-frame clones and lacks some. The table lists approximately 490,000 clones, 75% to 80% of them singletons. Separately, the same data were catalogued under a study of human thymus T cells.

The chain is built from TRBV11-2 and TRBJ1-1; D may be TRBD1 (5 bases). The clonotype was recovered from a boy less than two years old with a congenital heart defect. Sequencing was performed on thymocytes. The CDR3 here is CASSLRVGRGTEAFF. The CDR3 DNA sequence: TGTGCCAGCAGCCTTCGTGTAGGGAGGGGCACTGAAGCTTTCTTT.